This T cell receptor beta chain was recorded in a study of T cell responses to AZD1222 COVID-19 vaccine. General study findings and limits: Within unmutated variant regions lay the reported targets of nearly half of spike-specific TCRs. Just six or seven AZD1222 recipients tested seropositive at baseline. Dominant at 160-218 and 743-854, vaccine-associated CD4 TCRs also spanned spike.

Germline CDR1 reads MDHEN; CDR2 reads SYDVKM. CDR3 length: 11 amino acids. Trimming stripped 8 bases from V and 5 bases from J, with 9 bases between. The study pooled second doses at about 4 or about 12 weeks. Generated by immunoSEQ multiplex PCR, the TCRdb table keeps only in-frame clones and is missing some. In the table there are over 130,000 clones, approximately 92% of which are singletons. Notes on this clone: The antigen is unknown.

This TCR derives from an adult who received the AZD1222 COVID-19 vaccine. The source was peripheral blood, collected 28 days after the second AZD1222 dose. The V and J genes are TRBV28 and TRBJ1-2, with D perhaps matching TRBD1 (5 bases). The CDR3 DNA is TGTGCCAGCGAAAGGGGTTATGGCTACACCTTC. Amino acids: CASERGYGYTF.